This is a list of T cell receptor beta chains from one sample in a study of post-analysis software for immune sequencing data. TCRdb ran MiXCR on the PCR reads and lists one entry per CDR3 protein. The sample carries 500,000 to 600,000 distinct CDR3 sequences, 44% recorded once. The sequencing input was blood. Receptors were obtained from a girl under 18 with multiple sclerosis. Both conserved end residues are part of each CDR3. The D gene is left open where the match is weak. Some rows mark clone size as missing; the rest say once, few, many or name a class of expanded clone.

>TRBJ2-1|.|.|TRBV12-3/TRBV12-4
CASAISEEKLFF
TGTGCCAGCGCCATTTCAGAGGAGAAACTGTTCTTC
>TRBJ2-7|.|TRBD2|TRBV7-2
CASSLPPGGAYEQYF
TGTGCCAGCAGCTTACCACCGGGGGGGGCCTACGAGCAGTACTTC
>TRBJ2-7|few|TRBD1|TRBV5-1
CASSEGQPYEQYF
TGCGCCAGCAGCGAGGGACAGCCCTACGAGCAGTACTTC
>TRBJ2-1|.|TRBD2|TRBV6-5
CASSYGGGGTKEQFF
TGTGCCAGCAGTTATGGCGGGGGAGGAACAAAAGAGCAGTTCTTC
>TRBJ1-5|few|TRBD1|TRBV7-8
CASSSRDRGSNQPQHF
TGTGCCAGCAGCTCCCGGGACAGGGGAAGCAATCAGCCCCAGCATTTT
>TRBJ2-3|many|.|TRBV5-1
CASSPGPPGTDTQYF
TGCGCCAGCAGCCCAGGACCTCCTGGCACAGATACGCAGTATTTT
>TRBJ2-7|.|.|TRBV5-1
CASTATGIEHEQYF
TGCGCCAGCACAGCTACAGGTATCGAGCACGAGCAGTACTTC
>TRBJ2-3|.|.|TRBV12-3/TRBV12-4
CASSWGTHSLSDTQYF
TGTGCCAGCAGCTGGGGGACCCACTCCCTTTCAGATACGCAGTATTTT
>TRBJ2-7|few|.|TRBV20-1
CSARRAGSEQYF
TGCAGTGCTAGGAGGGCGGGGAGCGAGCAGTACTTC
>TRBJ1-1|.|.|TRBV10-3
CAISETGPNTEAFF
TGTGCCATCAGTGAGACAGGACCGAACACTGAAGCTTTCTTT
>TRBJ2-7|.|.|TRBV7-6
CASSWTDDEQYF
TGTGCCAGCAGCTGGACAGACGATGAGCAGTACTTC
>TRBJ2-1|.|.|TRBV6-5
CASSYRQYQETQFF
TGTGCCAGCAGTTACCGACAGTACCAAGAGACCCAGTTCTTC
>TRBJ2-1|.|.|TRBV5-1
CASSLASGRGYNEQFF
TGCGCCAGCAGCTTGGCCTCGGGGAGGGGGTACAATGAGCAGTTCTTC
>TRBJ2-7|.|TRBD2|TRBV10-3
CAISESGVAGGEQYF
TGTGCCATCAGTGAGTCAGGGGTAGCGGGAGGCGAGCAGTACTTC
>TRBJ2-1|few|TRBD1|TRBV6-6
CASSYSGQGASYNEQFF
TGTGCCAGCAGTTACTCGGGACAGGGGGCTTCCTACAATGAGCAGTTCTTC
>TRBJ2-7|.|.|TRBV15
CATSRDSELYEQYF
TGTGCCACCAGCAGAGACTCAGAGCTCTACGAGCAGTACTTC
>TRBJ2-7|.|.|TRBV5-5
CASSITSSSYEQYF
TGTGCCAGCAGTATAACTTCGAGCTCCTACGAGCAGTACTTC
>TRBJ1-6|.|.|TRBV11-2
CASRPSTWGGSSYNSPLHF
TGTGCCAGCAGACCCAGCACCTGGGGGGGCAGCTCCTATAATTCACCCCTCCACTTT
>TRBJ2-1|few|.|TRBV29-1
CSFRSGTYNEQFF
TGCAGCTTTCGGTCCGGGACGTACAATGAGCAGTTCTTC
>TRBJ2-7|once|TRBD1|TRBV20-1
CSAAGQGSYEQYF
TGCAGTGCTGCAGGACAGGGTTCCTACGAGCAGTACTTC
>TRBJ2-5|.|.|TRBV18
CASSPGRHQETQYF
TGTGCCAGCTCACCAGGGAGGCACCAAGAGACCCAGTACTTC
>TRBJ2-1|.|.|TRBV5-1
CASSTAPRQPHYRLNERFF
TGCGCCAGCAGCACCGCCCCGCGACAGCCCCACTATAGACTCAATGAGCGGTTCTTC
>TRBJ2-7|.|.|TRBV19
CASSIVPGLGEQYF
TGTGCCAGTAGTATAGTACCAGGGCTGGGCGAGCAGTACTTC
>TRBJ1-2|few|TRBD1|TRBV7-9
CASSLGGQGGYGYTF
TGTGCCAGCAGCTTAGGGGGACAGGGGGGCTATGGCTACACCTTC
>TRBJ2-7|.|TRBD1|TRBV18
CASSTRSGTDYEQYF
TGTGCCAGCTCAACGCGGTCCGGGACAGACTACGAGCAGTACTTC
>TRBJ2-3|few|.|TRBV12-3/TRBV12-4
CASRRRGTDTQYF
TGTGCCAGCAGGCGACGGGGCACAGATACGCAGTATTTT
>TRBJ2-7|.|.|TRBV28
CASSLWGSRNEQYF
TGTGCCAGCAGTTTGTGGGGGAGTAGAAACGAGCAGTACTTC
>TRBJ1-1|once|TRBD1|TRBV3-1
CASSRDRVSWTEAFF
TGTGCCAGCAGCCGGGACAGGGTTAGTTGGACTGAAGCTTTCTTT
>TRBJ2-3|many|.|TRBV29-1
CSVEGTDTQYF
TGCAGCGTTGAGGGGACAGATACGCAGTATTTT
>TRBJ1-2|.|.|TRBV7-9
CASSFPPGTNGYTF
TGTGCCAGCAGCTTTCCTCCAGGGACTAATGGCTACACCTTC
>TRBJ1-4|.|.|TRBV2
CASRGTDTPFGHEKLFF
TGTGCCAGCAGGGGGACCGATACACCATTCGGGCATGAAAAACTGTTTTTT
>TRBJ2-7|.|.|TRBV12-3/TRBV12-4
CASSLSSQGSYEQYF
TGTGCCAGCAGTTTATCCAGTCAGGGTTCCTACGAGCAGTACTTC
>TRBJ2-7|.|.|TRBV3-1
CASSQGKGAYEQYF
TGTGCCAGCAGCCAAGGGAAGGGGGCCTACGAGCAGTACTTC
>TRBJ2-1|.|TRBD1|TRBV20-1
CSARDLKQGLYNEQFF
TGCAGTGCTAGAGATCTAAAACAGGGGCTCTACAATGAGCAGTTCTTC
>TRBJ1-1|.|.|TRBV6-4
CASSRVPGGTEAFF
TGTGCCAGCAGTAGAGTCCCTGGGGGCACTGAAGCTTTCTTT
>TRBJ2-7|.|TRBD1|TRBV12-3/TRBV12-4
CASSGTVAYEQYF
TGTGCCAGCAGTGGGACAGTCGCCTACGAGCAGTACTTC
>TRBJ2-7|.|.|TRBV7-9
CASRRIDSYEQYF
TGTGCCAGCAGACGTATCGACAGTTACGAGCAGTACTTC
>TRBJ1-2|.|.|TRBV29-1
CSVEEGRFYTF
TGCAGCGTTGAAGAGGGCAGGTTTTACACCTTC
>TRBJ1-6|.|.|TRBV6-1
CASTLGFGGRSLHF
TGTGCCAGCACCCTTGGATTCGGGGGGCGGTCCCTCCACTTT
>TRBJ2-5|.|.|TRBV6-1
CASSDRNNYQETQYF
TGTGCCAGCAGTGACCGTAACAACTACCAAGAGACCCAGTACTTC
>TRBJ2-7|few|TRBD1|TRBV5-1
CASSLATVSGGEQYF
TGCGCCAGCAGCTTGGCGACTGTTTCAGGGGGCGAGCAGTACTTC
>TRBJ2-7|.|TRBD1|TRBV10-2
CANSESNRGYEQYF
TGCGCCAACAGTGAAAGTAACAGGGGCTACGAGCAGTACTTC
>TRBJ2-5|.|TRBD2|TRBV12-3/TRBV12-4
CASSPGLVSETQYF
TGTGCCAGCAGTCCCGGACTAGTCTCGGAGACCCAGTACTTC
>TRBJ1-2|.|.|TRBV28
CASTSLLDGRTFYGYTF
TGTGCCAGCACCTCTCTGTTAGACGGACGAACCTTCTATGGCTACACCTTC
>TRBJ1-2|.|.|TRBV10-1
CASSESRGVSGYTF
TGCGCCAGCAGTGAGTCCCGGGGGGTATCTGGCTACACCTTC
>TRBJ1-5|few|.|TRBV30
CAWSVLNDNQPQHF
TGTGCCTGGAGTGTCCTAAACGACAATCAGCCCCAGCATTTT
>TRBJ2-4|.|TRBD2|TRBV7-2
CASSWTSGGADIQYF
TGTGCCAGCAGCTGGACTAGCGGGGGGGCAGACATTCAGTACTTC
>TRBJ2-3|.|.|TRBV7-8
CASSLVGQGITDTQYF
TGTGCCAGCAGCTTAGTGGGGCAGGGGATCACAGATACGCAGTATTTT
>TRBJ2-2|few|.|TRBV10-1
CASSEGDFGLKVTGELFF
TGCGCCAGCAGTGAGGGAGATTTCGGACTTAAGGTCACCGGGGAGCTGTTTTTT
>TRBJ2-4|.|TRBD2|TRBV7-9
CASSSGLAGGRTKNIQYF
TGTGCCAGCAGCTCGGGACTAGCGGGAGGACGAACCAAAAACATTCAGTACTTC
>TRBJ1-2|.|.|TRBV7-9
CASSHSNKRDGGYTF
TGTGCCAGCAGCCACTCAAATAAACGGGACGGCGGCTACACCTTC
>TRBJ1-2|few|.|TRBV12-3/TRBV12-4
CASSPSRIKGYGYTF
TGTGCCAGCAGTCCCAGCCGTATAAAGGGCTATGGCTACACCTTC
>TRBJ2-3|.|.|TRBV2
CASSEAWARADTRYF
TGTGCCAGCAGTGAAGCTTGGGCTAGAGCAGATACGCGGTATTTT
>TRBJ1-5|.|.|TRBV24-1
CATSAEPGPGPQHF
TGTGCCACCAGTGCCGAACCAGGGCCGGGGCCCCAGCATTTT
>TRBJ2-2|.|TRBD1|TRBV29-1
CSVTWTGPNTGELFF
TGCAGCGTGACATGGACAGGGCCGAACACCGGGGAGCTGTTTTTT
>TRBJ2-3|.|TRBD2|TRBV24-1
CATSDLAGGPSDTQYF
TGTGCCACCAGTGACCTAGCGGGAGGGCCGTCAGATACGCAGTATTTT
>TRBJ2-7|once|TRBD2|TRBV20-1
CSARDLGGGSQYF
TGCAGTGCTAGAGATTTGGGGGGAGGGTCCCAGTACTTC
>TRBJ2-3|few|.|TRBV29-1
CSSTVDTGPDTQYF
TGCAGCTCGACAGTGGACACAGGACCAGATACGCAGTATTTT
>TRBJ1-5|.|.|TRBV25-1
CASSGLYSNQPQHF
TGTGCCAGCAGTGGATTATATAGCAATCAGCCCCAGCATTTT
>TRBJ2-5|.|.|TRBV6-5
CASSYGGGLQETQYF
TGTGCCAGCAGTTACGGTGGAGGGCTACAAGAGACCCAGTACTTC